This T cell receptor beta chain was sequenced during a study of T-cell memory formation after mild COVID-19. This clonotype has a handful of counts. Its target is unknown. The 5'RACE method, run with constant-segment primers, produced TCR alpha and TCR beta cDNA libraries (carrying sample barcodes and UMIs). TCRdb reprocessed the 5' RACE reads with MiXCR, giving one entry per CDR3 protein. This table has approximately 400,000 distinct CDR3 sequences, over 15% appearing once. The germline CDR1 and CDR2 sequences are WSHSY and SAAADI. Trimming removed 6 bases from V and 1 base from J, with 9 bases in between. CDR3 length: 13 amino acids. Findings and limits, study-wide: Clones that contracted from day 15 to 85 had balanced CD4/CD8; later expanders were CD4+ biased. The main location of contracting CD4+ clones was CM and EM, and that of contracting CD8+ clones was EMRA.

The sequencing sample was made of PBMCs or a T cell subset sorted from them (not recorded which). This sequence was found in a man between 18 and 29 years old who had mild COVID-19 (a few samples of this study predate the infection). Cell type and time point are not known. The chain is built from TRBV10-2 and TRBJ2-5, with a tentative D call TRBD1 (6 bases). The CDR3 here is CASRATGQETQYF. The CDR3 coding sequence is TGCGCCAGCAGGGCGACAGGCCAAGAGACCCAGTACTTC.